These 14 T cell receptor beta chains were all obtained from the same sample, sequenced in a study of blood T cell repertoires in COVID-19. TCRdb keeps only in-frame clones here, not all; method: immunoSEQ multiplex PCR. The table lists about 73,000 clones, roughly 87% of them singletons. Sequenced material: peripheral blood. These receptors all stem from an elderly man with acute or convalescent COVID-19.

The CDR3 DNA reads TGCAGCGCCGAGGACTCCACAGATACGCAGTATTTT. It is translated as CSAEDSTDTQYF. The chain recombines TRBV29-1 with TRBJ2-3; the D gene is possibly TRBD2 (5 bases). Germline loops: CDR1 SQVTM, CDR2 ANQGSEA. Trimming removed 7 bases from V and 2 bases from J, with 10 bases in between. The CDR3 consists of 12 residues.

The chain couples TRBV19 to TRBJ2-1; 11 nucleotides line up with TRBD2. The CDR3 loop spans 17 amino acids. Germline V gene lookup returns CDR1 LNHDA and CDR2 SQIVND (reference sequence). V dropped 3 bases and J dropped 3; count of bases not matched to a gene: 7. CDR3 amino acids: CASSITSGGRGYNEQFF. The CDR3 DNA reads TGTGCCAGTAGTATTACTAGCGGGGGCAGGGGCTACAATGAGCAGTTCTTC.

This chain uses TRBV3-1 (or the pseudogene TRBV3-2) with TRBJ1-1; tentative D call: TRBD1 (6 bases). Trimming shortened V by 4 bases and J by 7 bases, and 13 bases separated the two germline ends. The CDR3 covers 13 residues. The V gene's germline CDR1 is LGHDT and CDR2 YNNKEL (reference sequence). CDR3 coding DNA: TGTGCCAGCAGCCCTCAGGGGATGGGTGAAGCTTTCTTT. Its translation is CASSPQGMGEAFF.

About this clone itself: One junction end does not reproduce the germline sequence, and a read error may be involved. Distinct nucleotide sequences in the sample also encode this CDR3. The rearrangement joins TRBV5-1 to TRBJ1-3; TRBD1 aligns across 7 bases. The CDR3 sequence is 13 residues long. Looked up from germline, CDR1 is SGHRS and CDR2 is YFSETQ. This CDR3 reads CASSLTGDSGYDF. The DNA of the CDR3 is TGCGCCAGCAGCTTAACTGGGGACAGCGGATATGATTTT.

The chain carries TRBV12-5 and TRBJ2-1; TRBD2 agrees at 11 bases. The CDR3 contains 17 residues. The germline CDR1 and CDR2 sequences are LGHNT and FRNRAP. V dropped 6 bases and J dropped 3; count of bases not matched to a gene: 10. The DNA of the CDR3 is TGTGCTAGTGGCCCCGGGCTAGCGGGAGGATACTACAATGAGCAGTTCTTC. It encodes CASGPGLAGGYYNEQFF. Full variable domain (outside the CDR3, taken from reference TRBV12-5 and TRBJ2-1): DARVTQTPRHKVTEMGQEVTMRCQPILGHNTVFWYRQTMMQGLELLAYFRNRAPLDDSGMPKDRFSAEMPDATLATLKIQPSEPRDSAVYFCASGPGLAGGYYNEQFFGPGTRLTVL.

The chain uses TRBV6-5 and TRBJ2-1; 10 nucleotides line up with TRBD2. Germline trimming cut 6 bases from V and 7 bases from J; bases unmatched to any gene: 9. Germline values: CDR1 MNHEY, CDR2 SVGAGI. This CDR3 comprises 15 residues. In DNA form, the CDR3 reads TGTGCCAGCAGGGGAGGAGCGGGGGGGGAAAATGAGCAGTTCTTC. Residues: CASRGGAGGENEQFF.

This clone was seen only once. This chain connects TRBV6-5 to TRBJ2-3, with D perhaps TRBD2 (6 bases). V was shortened by 6 bases and J by 1 base, with 14 bases between the two germline ends. The CDR3 is 15 amino acids. Per germline, CDR1 MNHEY and CDR2 SVGAGI. CDR3 in amino acids: CASRRSGTRTDTQYF. CDR3 bases: TGTGCCAGCAGGCGCTCCGGGACTCGCACAGATACGCAGTATTTT.

Concerning this clone itself: The sample contains more than one DNA sequence encoding this CDR3. The genes are TRBV5-1 and TRBJ1-1; D remains unclear. The length of the CDR3 is 12 residues. Germline V gene sequence: CDR1 SGHRS, CDR2 YFSETQ. Trimming shortened V by 1 base and J by 4 bases, and 5 bases separated the two germline ends. The CDR3 sequence: CASSLRGTEAFF. As DNA, the CDR3 is TGCGCCAGCAGCTTGCGGGGCACTGAAGCTTTCTTT.

For the CDR3, the DNA is TGTGCCAGCAGCTTAGTTGCGGGGCCCGGGGAGCTGTTTTTT. Translation: CASSLVAGPGELFF. The chain is built from TRBV7-2 and TRBJ2-2; possible D gene TRBD2, 6 bases. The CDR3 has 14 residues. Germline lookup yields CDR1 SGHTA and CDR2 FQGNSA. The germline V and J ends were trimmed by 1 base and 6 bases, with 9 bases remaining between them.

This chain links TRBV29-1 with TRBJ2-3; D not resolved. The CDR3 sequence is 12 residues long. Germline values: CDR1 SQVTM, CDR2 ANQGSEA. Trimming left V 2 bases short and J 4 bases short, with 7 bases between. The CDR3 spells CSVEFGSDTQYF. The CDR3 DNA follows: TGCAGCGTTGAATTCGGTTCAGATACGCAGTATTTT.

This clone was counted a single time. The rearrangement links TRBV4-2 to TRBJ2-1; 12 positions agree with TRBD2. The V gene end was trimmed by 3 bases and the J gene end by 6 bases; junction bases not matched to a gene: 3. Germline V gives CDR1 LGHNA, CDR2 YNFKEQ. The CDR3 loop spans 15 amino acids. The CDR3 loop reads CASSHTSGGFNEQFF. The CDR3 DNA reads as TGTGCCAGCAGCCATACTAGCGGGGGGTTCAATGAGCAGTTCTTC.

The chain uses TRBV30 and TRBJ1-2, with D possibly matching TRBD1 (5 bases). From germline, CDR1 is GTSNPN and CDR2 SVGIG (reference sequence). V gave up 0 bases and J gave up 0 bases, with 14 bases separating them. This CDR3 has 16 amino acids. The CDR3 nucleotides are TGTGCCTGGAGTGTAAGGTTAAAGGGGCCTAACTATGGCTACACCTTC. This encodes CAWSVRLKGPNYGYTF.

V and J are TRBV4-2 and TRBJ2-5, with TRBD2 identical over 8 bases. Per germline, CDR1 LGHNA and CDR2 YNFKEQ. Unmatched junction bases numbered 5, after V lost 4 bases and J lost 4 bases. There are 14 residues in the CDR3. The CDR3 bases are TGTGCCAGCAGCCCTCGGACTAGCCCAGAGACCCAGTACTTC. This gives the protein CASSPRTSPETQYF.

The J gene is TRBJ1-5, the V gene TRBV19; D unclear. This CDR3 has 12 residues. Germline V gene data show CDR1 as LNHDA and CDR2 as SQIVND (reference sequence). The V end lost 6 bases, the J end lost 12 bases, and 15 bases lay between the germline ends. The chain's CDR3 is CASRTPEKRQHF. CDR3 DNA: TGTGCCAGTAGGACGCCGGAGAAGCGCCAGCATTTT.